This T cell receptor beta chain was captured in a study of blood T cell repertoires in COVID-19. The overall study: The origin of the acute and convalescent COVID-19 samples was the United States, Italy and Spain. PBMCs, B-cell-depleted T cells, or T cells were the source of the cDNA or gDNA that made up the material.

Only one count was recorded for this clone. Per the authors' pipeline: Reference gene primer amplification yielded estimated nucleated cell counts. Here immunoSEQ multiplex PCR was the method, and the copy in TCRdb shows in-frame clones only, minus some. The V and J calls and clone size are taken from that table; D and trimming were inferred from the DNA. In the table there are approximately 350,000 clones, approximately 87% of which are singletons. While infection was still active, Seattle patients were enrolled and then followed longitudinally. Sequencing was done on a sample of peripheral blood. This receptor was obtained from a woman aged 50 to 60 with COVID-19, enrolled during active disease.

The CDR3 spells CASSLKLRVGETQYF. The DNA of the CDR3 is TGTGCCAGCAGCTTGAAGTTGCGGGTCGGGGAGACCCAGTACTTC. The rearrangement joins TRBV5-6 to TRBJ2-5, with D possibly being TRBD2 (5 bases). Looked up from germline, CDR1 is SGHDT and CDR2 is YYEEEE. There are 15 residues in the CDR3. V was trimmed by 1 base and J by 5 bases, leaving 15 bases between them.